Below are 5 T cell receptor beta chains sequenced from a single sample in a study of T cell responses to AZD1222 COVID-19 vaccine. Using immunoSEQ multiplex PCR, the repertoire was profiled, and TCRdb retains in-frame clones only, with some absent. The sample consists of approximately 100,000 clones, 85% to 90% of them appearing once. The sample was peripheral blood, taken 28 days after the second AZD1222 dose. The receptors here all came from an adult who received the AZD1222 COVID-19 vaccine.

The chain is built from TRBV12-3 or TRBV12-4 and TRBJ2-5; D is perhaps TRBD1 (6 bases). This CDR3 region has 12 residues. Trimming shortened V by 6 bases and J by 9 bases, and 14 bases separated the two germline ends. The CDR3 region is CASSLQGAAQYF. In DNA, the CDR3 is TGTGCCAGCAGCCTACAGGGTGCGGCCCAGTACTTC.

V usage is TRBV19 and J usage is TRBJ1-5, with TRBD1 matching 9 bases. V lost 2 bases, J lost 4 bases, and 9 bases stayed unmatched. CDR3 length equals 17 residues. Germline assignment: CDR1 LNHDA and CDR2 SQIVND (reference sequence). CDR3 amino acids: CASSIFSGGQGNQPQHF. CDR3 in DNA: TGTGCCAGTAGTATATTCTCGGGGGGACAGGGTAATCAGCCCCAGCATTTT.

The chain is built from TRBV5-6 and TRBJ1-1, with 8 bases matching TRBD1. Germline lookup yields CDR1 SGHDT and CDR2 YYEEEE. CDR3 size: 15 residues. With 4 bases clipped from V and 4 bases from J, the junction kept 9 bases outside the gene matches. CDR3 in amino acids: CASSPAQGATTEAFF. The CDR3, as DNA: TGTGCCAGCAGCCCTGCTCAGGGGGCGACCACTGAAGCTTTCTTT.

The J gene is TRBJ2-1, the V gene TRBV9, with 14 bases that match TRBD2. Looked up from germline, CDR1 is SGDLS and CDR2 is YYNGEE. Germline trimming cut 4 bases from V and 9 bases from J; bases unmatched to any gene: 6. CDR3 size: 15 residues. CDR3 DNA sequence: TGTGCCAGCAGCCTCGGGACTAGCGGGGGTGGTGAGCAGTTCTTC. Protein product: CASSLGTSGGGEQFF.

The chain employs TRBV10-2 and TRBJ2-2, with 14 bases lining up with TRBD2. Looked up from germline, CDR1 is WSHSY and CDR2 is SAAADI. With V trimmed by 8 bases and J by 0 bases, 2 bases remained unmatched. The CDR3 runs 16 residues. Written as DNA, the CDR3 is TGCGCCAGCCGACTAGCGGGAGGGTCGAACACCGGGGAGCTGTTTTTT. As protein: CASRLAGGSNTGELFF.